Below are 26 T cell receptor beta chains sequenced from a single sample in a study of identical twins. MiXCR, applied by TCRdb to the 5' RACE reads, yields one record per CDR3 protein. Of about 500,000 distinct CDR3 sequences in the sample, 13% to 15% were seen once. Another study also made use of these data, one on yellow fever vaccine responses in identical twins.

The sequenced material came from CD4+ T cells sorted from blood. These receptors were obtained from a young woman in good health.

Only a few counts were recorded for this clonotype. The genes are TRBV3-1 and TRBJ2-5; D is unclear. The V gene lost 1 base and the J gene lost 9 bases, with 9 bases spanning the gap. Germline lookup yields CDR1 LGHDT and CDR2 YNNKEL (reference sequence). This CDR3 is built from 12 residues. CDR3 protein: CASSQVLGPQYF. Here the CDR3 DNA reads TGTGCCAGCAGCCAAGTTCTTGGTCCCCAGTACTTC.

This clonotype has only a few counts. The chain joins TRBV18 to TRBJ2-5; unclear D gene. Germline CDR1 reads KGHSH; CDR2 reads LQKENI. The CDR3 totals 14 residues. V lost 7 bases and J 4 bases, leaving 16 bases between the germline ends. Here the CDR3 reads CASFQTTDLETQYF. The CDR3 DNA is TGTGCCAGCTTTCAAACCACGGATCTAGAGACCCAGTACTTC.

The V gene is TRBV19, the J gene TRBJ1-5, with TRBD1 matching over 8 bases. The J segment lost 5 bases and the V segment lost 7 bases, leaving 10 bases of the junction unmatched. This CDR3 is 15 amino acids long. The germline V gene has CDR1 LNHDA and CDR2 SQIVND (reference sequence). The CDR3 is CASTVQGVRDQPQHF. The CDR3 DNA reads as TGTGCCAGTACCGTACAGGGGGTGAGGGATCAGCCCCAGCATTTT.

The rearrangement joins TRBV7-2 to TRBJ2-7; TRBD1 aligns across 9 bases. The V gene end was trimmed by 4 bases and the J gene end by 3 bases; junction bases not matched to a gene: 7. CDR1 and CDR2 from the germline V gene are SGHTA and FQGNSA. The CDR3 consists of 15 residues. CDR3 region: CASSSTGTGLYEQYF. As DNA, the CDR3 is TGTGCCAGCAGCTCTACCGGGACAGGGCTCTACGAGCAGTACTTC.

The chain couples TRBV7-9 to TRBJ2-4, with D tentatively TRBD2 (5 bases). V lost 5 bases and J 8 bases, leaving 13 bases between the germline ends. CDR1 SEHNR and CDR2 FQNEAQ come from the germline V gene (reference sequence). This CDR3 region has 13 residues. The CDR3 loop reads CASSPPGRDIQYF. CDR3 in DNA: TGTGCCAGCAGCCCCCCGGGGAGAGACATTCAGTACTTC.

This clonotype was observed a few times. J is TRBJ2-5 and V is TRBV23-1; no clear D. TRBV23-1 is classed as an ORF, of uncertain function. Trimming left V 4 bases short and J 0 bases short, with 15 bases between. CDR3 length: 16 amino acids. CDR3 nucleotides: TGCGCCAGCAGTCTTAGCCTAGGTCTCGACCAAGAGACCCAGTACTTC. This codes for CASSLSLGLDQETQYF.

Ten or more counts support this clonotype. The chain links TRBV12-3 or TRBV12-4 to TRBJ2-3, with TRBD2 identical over 13 bases. J was trimmed by 3 bases and V by 6 bases; bases with no gene match: 0. The CDR3 runs 14 residues. CDR3 in amino acids: CASRLAGGTDTQYF. CDR3 coding DNA: TGTGCCAGCAGACTAGCGGGGGGGACAGATACGCAGTATTTT.

V is TRBV10-3 and J is TRBJ2-1; TRBD1 matches at 7 bases. Losses at the gene ends were 3 bases for V and 2 bases for J; bases not matched to a gene: 7. CDR3 length: 16 amino acids. The V gene's germline CDR1 is ENHRY and CDR2 SYGVKD. The CDR3 DNA sequence: TGTGCCATCAGTGAAATGACGACAGGGACCTACAATGAGCAGTTCTTC. Encoded protein: CAISEMTTGTYNEQFF.

The chain uses TRBV2 and TRBJ2-3; D ambiguous. With 8 bases removed from V and 5 bases from J, the gap between germline ends came to 11 bases. The CDR3 loop spans 12 amino acids. Per germline, CDR1 SNHLY and CDR2 FYNNEI. The CDR3 is CASHLQGDTQYF. CDR3 nucleotide sequence: TGTGCCAGCCACCTCCAAGGAGATACGCAGTATTTT.

This chain links TRBV7-2 with TRBJ2-7; no clear D. Germline V lookup: CDR1 SGHTA, CDR2 FQGNSA. The CDR3 has 13 residues. V was shortened by 1 base and J by 6 bases, with 10 bases between the two germline ends. The CDR3 loop reads CASSLVVRAEQYF. DNA for the CDR3: TGTGCCAGCAGCTTAGTGGTCCGCGCCGAGCAGTACTTC.

This clonotype has just a few counts. This sequence joins TRBV7-2 and TRBJ2-1; 10 bases are a match to TRBD2. Germline V gene lookup returns CDR1 SGHTA and CDR2 FQGNSA. The CDR3 covers 16 residues. The V and J ends lost 1 base and 5 bases, in that order; junction bases with no gene match: 5. DNA of the CDR3: TGTGCCAGCAGCTTAGTTTCAAGCGGGAGGGACAATGAGCAGTTCTTC. Translated: CASSLVSSGRDNEQFF.

The chain is built from TRBV3-1 and TRBJ2-2; 10 bases agree with TRBD2. CDR1 LGHDT and CDR2 YNNKEL come from the germline V gene (reference sequence). The CDR3 consists of 15 residues. V was clipped by 2 bases and J by 6 bases; unmatched bases: 3. The CDR3 DNA reads as TGTGCCAGCAGCCAAAAGCGGGGGGGCGCCGGGGAGCTGTTTTTT. Its translation: CASSQKRGGAGELFF.

The chain employs TRBV18 and TRBJ2-7; tentative D call: TRBD1 (6 bases). The germline V gene has CDR1 KGHSH and CDR2 LQKENI. This CDR3 is built from 13 residues. V was shortened by 6 bases and J by 9 bases, with 18 bases between the two germline ends. CDR3 nucleotides: TGTGCCAGCTCTCCTGGGGGCGATTATCGGCAGTACTTC. Its protein is CASSPGGDYRQYF.

The chain carries TRBV15 and TRBJ1-1; D uncertain. The germline V and J ends were trimmed by 2 bases and 1 base, with 2 bases remaining between them. The CDR3 sequence is 12 residues long. Per germline, CDR1 LNHNV and CDR2 YYDKDF (reference sequence). Here the CDR3 DNA reads TGTGCCACCAGCAGACAGAACACTGAAGCTTTCTTT. Residues: CATSRQNTEAFF.

This clonotype was counted many times. V gene TRBV29-1 combines with J gene TRBJ2-5; a weak D match, TRBD2 (6 bases). The CDR3 runs 13 residues. The V end lost 7 bases, the J end lost 1 base, and 13 bases lay between the germline ends. Germline CDR1 and CDR2: SQVTM and ANQGSEA. The CDR3: CSATVGGQETQYF. The CDR3, as DNA: TGCAGCGCAACAGTGGGGGGCCAAGAGACCCAGTACTTC.

This clonotype was seen a few times. The chain has TRBV9 and TRBJ2-1, with a tentative D call TRBD2 (6 bases). The V end lost 7 bases, the J end lost 7 bases, and 12 bases lay between the germline ends. The CDR3 length is 12 residues. CDR1 and CDR2 (germline): SGDLS, YYNGEE. CDR3 DNA: TGTGCCAGCGAAGGGAGGTGGAATGAGCAGTTCTTC. Encoded protein: CASEGRWNEQFF.

The chain uses TRBV23-1 and TRBJ2-5; 10 nucleotides line up with TRBD1. TRBV23-1 is recorded as an ORF, its role being uncertain. The CDR3 contains 16 residues. Unmatched junction bases numbered 3, after V lost 0 bases and J lost 2 bases. The CDR3 DNA is TGCGCCAGCAGTCAATCGGGGGGACAGGGGCAAGAGACCCAGTACTTC. Protein sequence: CASSQSGGQGQETQYF.

The V gene is TRBV12-3 or TRBV12-4, the J gene TRBJ2-2, with 8 bases identical to TRBD2. The CDR3 contains 16 residues. The V segment lost 1 base and the J segment 3 bases; nucleotides outside the gene matches: 4. The CDR3 protein is CASSLGTGGDTGELFF. CDR3 nucleotide sequence: TGTGCCAGCAGTTTAGGGACCGGGGGGGACACCGGGGAGCTGTTTTTT.

Only a few counts were recorded for this clonotype. V and J are TRBV3-1 and TRBJ2-7; the D gene is possibly TRBD2 (6 bases). The CDR3 is made up of 14 amino acids. V was cut by 5 bases and J by 10 bases, with 21 bases left in between. Germline V gene data show CDR1 as LGHDT and CDR2 as YNNKEL (reference sequence). In nucleotides, the CDR3 is TGTGCCAGCAGCGAAAGTGGGCCCTGGAGGGACCAGTACTTC. Protein: CASSESGPWRDQYF.

As concerns this clonotype: A read error may be the cause here, since a much bigger clone is one base away. This chain uses TRBV12-3 or TRBV12-4 with TRBJ2-7; D gene ambiguous. The CDR3 consists of 13 residues. Between the trimmed V and J ends, which lost 1 base and 0 bases, there was a span of 4 bases. CDR3 loop: CASSLVNSYEQYF. In DNA, the CDR3 is TGTGCCAGCAGTTTAGTGAACTCCTACGAGCAGTACTTC.

CDR3 nucleotide sequence: TGCGCCAGCAGCCAAGAGGCTAGCGCCGGCCTATTCTCCGGCTGCGAGCAGTACTTC. Protein sequence: CASSQEASAGLFSGCEQYF. The V gene is TRBV4-3, the J gene TRBJ2-7; TRBD2 is a possible D gene (6 bases). V was clipped by 0 bases and J by 6 bases, with 27 bases between them. In germline, CDR1 is LGHNA, CDR2 YSLEER. The CDR3 length is 19 residues.

A few counts support this clonotype. The CDR3 region has the DNA TGTGCCAGCAGCGAACACGGGGTCCAAGAGACCCAGTACTTC. Its translation is CASSEHGVQETQYF. The chain has TRBV6-2 or TRBV6-3 and TRBJ2-5; D perhaps matches TRBD2 (5 bases). V was shortened by 6 bases and J by 1 base, with 12 bases between the two germline ends. Germline V gene data show CDR1 as MNHEY and CDR2 as SVGEGT. CDR3 length: 14 amino acids.

The rearrangement joins TRBV27 to TRBJ2-7, with 15 bases identical to TRBD2. Trimming took 7 bases from V and 6 from J; bases not matched to a gene: 7. The CDR3 has 15 amino acids. Per germline, CDR1 MNHEY and CDR2 SMNVEV (reference sequence). CDR3 nucleotide sequence: TGTGCCAGCACCCCGGGACTAGCGGGAGGTTCCGAGCAGTACTTC. Translating it yields CASTPGLAGGSEQYF.

V gene TRBV6-1 combines with J gene TRBJ2-1, with TRBD2 matching over 7 bases. This CDR3 contains 15 residues. The germline CDR1 and CDR2 sequences are MNHNS and SASEGT. J was trimmed by 5 bases and V by 3 bases; bases with no gene match: 7. CDR3 nucleotides: TGTGCCAGCAGTGACAGCGGGGCGGCAAACAATGAGCAGTTCTTC. This sequence encodes CASSDSGAANNEQFF.

Only a few counts were recorded for this clonotype. An end of the junction differs from the germline gene, which may be a read error. J is TRBJ1-4 and V is TRBV6-2 or TRBV6-3; D ambiguous. In germline, CDR1 is MNHEY, CDR2 SVGEGT. CDR3 length: 14 residues. The chain's CDR3 is CASSSRTAVFILDF. CDR3 nucleotides: TGTGCCAGCAGTTCAAGGACGGCCGTATTCATCCTGGATTTT.

J is TRBJ1-5 and V is TRBV7-6, with a weak D call TRBD1 (6 bases). Trimming took 1 base from V and 7 from J, leaving 14 bases between them. CDR1 and CDR2 (germline): SGHVS, FNYEAQ. The CDR3 length is 15 residues. CDR3 sequence: CASSLGQGRFQPQHF. CDR3 sequence (DNA): TGTGCCAGCAGCTTAGGGCAGGGGAGGTTCCAGCCCCAGCATTTT.